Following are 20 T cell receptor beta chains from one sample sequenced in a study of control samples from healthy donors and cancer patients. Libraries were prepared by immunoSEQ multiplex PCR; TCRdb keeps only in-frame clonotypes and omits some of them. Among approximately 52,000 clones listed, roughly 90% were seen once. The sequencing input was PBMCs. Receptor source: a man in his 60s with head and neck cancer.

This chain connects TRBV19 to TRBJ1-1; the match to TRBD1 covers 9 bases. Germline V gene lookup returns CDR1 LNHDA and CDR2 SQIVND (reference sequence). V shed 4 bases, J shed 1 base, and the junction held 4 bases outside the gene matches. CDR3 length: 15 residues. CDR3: CASSRQGGWNTEAFF. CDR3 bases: TGTGCCAGTAGTAGACAGGGGGGGTGGAACACTGAAGCTTTCTTT. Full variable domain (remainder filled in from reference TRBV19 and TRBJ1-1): DGGITQSPKYLFRKEGQNVTLSCEQNLNHDAMYWYRQDPGQGLRLIYYSQIVNDFQKGDIAEGYSVSREKKESFPLTVTSAQKNPTAFYLCASSRQGGWNTEAFFGQGTRLTVV.

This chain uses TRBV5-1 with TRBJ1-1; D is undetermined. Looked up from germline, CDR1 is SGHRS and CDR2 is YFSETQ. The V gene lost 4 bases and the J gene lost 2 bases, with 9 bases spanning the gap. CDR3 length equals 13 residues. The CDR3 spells CASSPTGNTEAFF. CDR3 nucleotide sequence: TGCGCCAGCAGCCCAACTGGAAACACTGAAGCTTTCTTT.

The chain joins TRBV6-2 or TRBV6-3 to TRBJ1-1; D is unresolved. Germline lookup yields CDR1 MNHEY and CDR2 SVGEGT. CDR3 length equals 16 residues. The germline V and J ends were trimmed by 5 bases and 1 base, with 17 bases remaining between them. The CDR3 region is CASSPRPPPANTEAFF. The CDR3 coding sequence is TGTGCCAGCAGTCCCCGACCACCGCCGGCGAACACTGAAGCTTTCTTT.

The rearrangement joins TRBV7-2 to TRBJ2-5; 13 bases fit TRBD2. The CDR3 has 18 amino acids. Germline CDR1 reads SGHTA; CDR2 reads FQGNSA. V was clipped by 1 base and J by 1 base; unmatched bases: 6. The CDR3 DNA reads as TGTGCCAGCAGCTTAGGGACTAGCGGGAGAGGCGGCCAAGAGACCCAGTACTTC. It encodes CASSLGTSGRGGQETQYF.

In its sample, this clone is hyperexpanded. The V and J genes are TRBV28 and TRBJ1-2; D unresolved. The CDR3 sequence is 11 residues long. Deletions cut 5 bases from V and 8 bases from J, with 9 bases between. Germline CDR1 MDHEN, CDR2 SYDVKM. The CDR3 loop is CASSRSSGYTF. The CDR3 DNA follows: TGTGCCAGCAGTCGTAGCTCCGGCTACACCTTC.

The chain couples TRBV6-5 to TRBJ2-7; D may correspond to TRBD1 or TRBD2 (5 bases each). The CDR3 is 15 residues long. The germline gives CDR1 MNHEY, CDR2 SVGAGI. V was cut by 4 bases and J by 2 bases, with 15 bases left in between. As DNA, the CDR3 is TGTGCCAGCAGTTTGGGACCGACAGATGCCTACGAGCAGTACTTC. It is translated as CASSLGPTDAYEQYF.

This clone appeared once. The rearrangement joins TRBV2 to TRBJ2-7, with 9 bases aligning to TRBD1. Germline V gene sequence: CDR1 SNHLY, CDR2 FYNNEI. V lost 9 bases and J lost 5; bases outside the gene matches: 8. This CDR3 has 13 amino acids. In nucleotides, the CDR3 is TGTGCCAGTCAAGACAGGGGGATCGACGAGCAGTACTTC. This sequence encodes CASQDRGIDEQYF. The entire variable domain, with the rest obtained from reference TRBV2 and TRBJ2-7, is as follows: EPEVTQTPSHQVTQMGQEVILRCVPISNHLYFYWYRQILGQKVEFLVSFYNNEISEKSEIFDDQFSVERPDGSNFTLKIRSTKLEDSAMYFCASQDRGIDEQYFGPGTRLTVT.

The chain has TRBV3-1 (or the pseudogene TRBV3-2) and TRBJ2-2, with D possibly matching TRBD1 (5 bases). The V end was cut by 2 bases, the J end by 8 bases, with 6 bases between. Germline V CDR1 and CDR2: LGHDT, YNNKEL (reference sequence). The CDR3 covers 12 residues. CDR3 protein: CASSQYRGELFF. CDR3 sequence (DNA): TGTGCCAGCAGCCAATACAGGGGGGAGCTGTTTTTT.

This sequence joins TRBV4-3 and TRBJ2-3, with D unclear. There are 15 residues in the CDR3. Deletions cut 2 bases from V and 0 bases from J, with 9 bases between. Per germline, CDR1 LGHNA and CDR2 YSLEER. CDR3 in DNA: TGCGCCAGCAGCCAATCTGGTGCTAGCACAGATACGCAGTATTTT. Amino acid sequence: CASSQSGASTDTQYF.

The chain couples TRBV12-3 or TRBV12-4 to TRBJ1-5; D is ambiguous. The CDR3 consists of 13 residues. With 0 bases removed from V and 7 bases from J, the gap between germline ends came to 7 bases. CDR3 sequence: CASSLARGQPQHF. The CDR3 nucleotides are TGTGCCAGCAGTTTAGCCAGAGGGCAGCCCCAGCATTTT.

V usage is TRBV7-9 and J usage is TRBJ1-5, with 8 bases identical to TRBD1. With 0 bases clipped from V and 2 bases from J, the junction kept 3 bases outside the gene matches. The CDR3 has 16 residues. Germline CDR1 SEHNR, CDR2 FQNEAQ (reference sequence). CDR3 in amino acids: CASSLARGQGNQPQHF. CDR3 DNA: TGTGCCAGCAGCTTAGCCAGGGGGCAGGGCAATCAGCCCCAGCATTTT.

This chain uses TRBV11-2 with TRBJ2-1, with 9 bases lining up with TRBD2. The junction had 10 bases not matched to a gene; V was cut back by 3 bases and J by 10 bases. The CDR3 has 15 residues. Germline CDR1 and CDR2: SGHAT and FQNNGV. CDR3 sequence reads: CASSFLLAGGGEQFF. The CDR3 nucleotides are TGTGCCAGCAGCTTCTTACTAGCGGGTGGGGGAGAGCAGTTCTTC.

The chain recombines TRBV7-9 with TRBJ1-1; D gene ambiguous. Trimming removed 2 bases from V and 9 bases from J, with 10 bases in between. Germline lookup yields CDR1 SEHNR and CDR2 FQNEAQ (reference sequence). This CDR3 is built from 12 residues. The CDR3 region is CASSLSRGKAFF. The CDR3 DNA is TGTGCCAGCAGCTTAAGCCGGGGAAAAGCTTTCTTT.

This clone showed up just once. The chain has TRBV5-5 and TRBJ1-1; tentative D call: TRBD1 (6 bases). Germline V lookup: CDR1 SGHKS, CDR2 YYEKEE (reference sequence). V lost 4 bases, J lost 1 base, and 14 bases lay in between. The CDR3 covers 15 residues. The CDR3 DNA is TGTGCCAGCAGCGCCGCAACAGGGTGGAACACTGAAGCTTTCTTT. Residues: CASSAATGWNTEAFF.

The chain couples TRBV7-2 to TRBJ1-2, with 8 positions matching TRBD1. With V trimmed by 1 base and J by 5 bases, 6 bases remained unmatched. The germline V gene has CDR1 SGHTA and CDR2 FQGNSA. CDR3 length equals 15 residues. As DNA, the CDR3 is TGTGCCAGCAGCTTAGGCAGGGGGCGGGAGTATGGCTACACCTTC. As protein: CASSLGRGREYGYTF.

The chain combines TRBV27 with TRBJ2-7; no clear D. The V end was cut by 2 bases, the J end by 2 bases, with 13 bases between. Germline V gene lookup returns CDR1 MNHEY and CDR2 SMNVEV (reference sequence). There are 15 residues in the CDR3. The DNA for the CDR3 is TGTGCCAGCAGTTTAGTGGGATCCCCGACCTACGAGCAGTACTTC. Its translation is CASSLVGSPTYEQYF.

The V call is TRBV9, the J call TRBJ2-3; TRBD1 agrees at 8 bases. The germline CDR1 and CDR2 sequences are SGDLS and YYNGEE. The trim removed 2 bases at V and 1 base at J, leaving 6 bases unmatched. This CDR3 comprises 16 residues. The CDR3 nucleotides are TGTGCCAGCAGCGTTTCACCGACAGGGGGCACAGATACGCAGTATTTT. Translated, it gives CASSVSPTGGTDTQYF.

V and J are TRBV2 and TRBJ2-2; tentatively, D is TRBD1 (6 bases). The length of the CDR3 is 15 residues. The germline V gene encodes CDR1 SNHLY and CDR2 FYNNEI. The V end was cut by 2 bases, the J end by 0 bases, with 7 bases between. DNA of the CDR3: TGTGCCAGCAGTGAACAGGGGTCGAACACCGGGGAGCTGTTTTTT. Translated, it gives CASSEQGSNTGELFF.

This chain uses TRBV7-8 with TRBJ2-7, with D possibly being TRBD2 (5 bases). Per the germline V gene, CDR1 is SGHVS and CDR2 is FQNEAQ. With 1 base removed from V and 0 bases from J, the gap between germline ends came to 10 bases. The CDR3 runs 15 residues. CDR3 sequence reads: CASSLERGYSYEQYF. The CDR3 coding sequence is TGTGCCAGCAGCTTAGAACGGGGATACTCCTACGAGCAGTACTTC.

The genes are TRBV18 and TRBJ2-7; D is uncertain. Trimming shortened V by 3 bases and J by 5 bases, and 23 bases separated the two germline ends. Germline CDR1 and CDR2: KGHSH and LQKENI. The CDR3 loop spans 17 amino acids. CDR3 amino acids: CASSPFVSVPNRHEQYF. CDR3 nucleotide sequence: TGTGCCAGCTCACCCTTTGTCTCGGTTCCCAACCGCCACGAGCAGTACTTC.